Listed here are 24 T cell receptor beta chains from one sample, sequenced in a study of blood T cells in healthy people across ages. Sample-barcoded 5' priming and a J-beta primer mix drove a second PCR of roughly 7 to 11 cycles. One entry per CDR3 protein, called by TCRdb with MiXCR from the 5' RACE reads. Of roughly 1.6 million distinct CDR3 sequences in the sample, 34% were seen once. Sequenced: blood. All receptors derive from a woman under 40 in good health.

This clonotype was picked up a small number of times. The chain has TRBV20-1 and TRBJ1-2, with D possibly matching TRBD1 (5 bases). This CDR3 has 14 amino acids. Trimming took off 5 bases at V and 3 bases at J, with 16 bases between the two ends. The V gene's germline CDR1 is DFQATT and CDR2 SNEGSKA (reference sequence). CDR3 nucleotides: TGCAGTGCTCGACCCGCTCAGGGATACTATGGCTACACCTTC. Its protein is CSARPAQGYYGYTF.

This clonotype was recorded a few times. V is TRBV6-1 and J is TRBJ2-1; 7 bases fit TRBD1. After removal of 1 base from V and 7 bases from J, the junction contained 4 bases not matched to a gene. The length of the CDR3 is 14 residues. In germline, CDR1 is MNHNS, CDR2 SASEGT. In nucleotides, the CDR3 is TGTGCCAGCAGTGAAGGAGACAGGGCTAATGAGCAGTTCTTC. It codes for CASSEGDRANEQFF.

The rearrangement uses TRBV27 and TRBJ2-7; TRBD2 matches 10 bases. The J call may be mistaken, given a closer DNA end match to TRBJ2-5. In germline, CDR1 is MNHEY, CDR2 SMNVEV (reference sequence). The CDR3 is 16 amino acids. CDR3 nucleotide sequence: TGTGCCAGCAGTATTGTAGCGGGAGGCTCTATCGGGACCCAGTACTTC. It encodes CASSIVAGGSIGTQYF.

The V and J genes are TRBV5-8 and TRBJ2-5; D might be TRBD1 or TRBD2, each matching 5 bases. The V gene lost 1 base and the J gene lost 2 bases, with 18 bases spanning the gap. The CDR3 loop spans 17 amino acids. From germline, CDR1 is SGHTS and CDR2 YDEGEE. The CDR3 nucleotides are TGTGCCAGCAGCTTGCCCCAGGGAGAACCCTTACAAGAGACCCAGTACTTC. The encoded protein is CASSLPQGEPLQETQYF.

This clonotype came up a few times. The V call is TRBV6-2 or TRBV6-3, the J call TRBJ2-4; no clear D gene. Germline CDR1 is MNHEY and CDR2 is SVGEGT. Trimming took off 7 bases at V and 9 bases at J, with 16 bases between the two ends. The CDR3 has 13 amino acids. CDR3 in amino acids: CASTPTLGLIQYF. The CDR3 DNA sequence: TGTGCCAGCACTCCCACGCTAGGGCTCATTCAGTACTTC.

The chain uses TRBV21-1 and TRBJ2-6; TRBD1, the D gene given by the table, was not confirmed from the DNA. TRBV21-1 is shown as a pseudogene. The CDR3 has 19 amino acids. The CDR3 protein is CASSKENGTGLRGANVLTF. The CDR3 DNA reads TGTGCCAGCAGCAAAGAAAACGGGACAGGGTTGCGTGGGGCCAACGTCCTGACTTTC.

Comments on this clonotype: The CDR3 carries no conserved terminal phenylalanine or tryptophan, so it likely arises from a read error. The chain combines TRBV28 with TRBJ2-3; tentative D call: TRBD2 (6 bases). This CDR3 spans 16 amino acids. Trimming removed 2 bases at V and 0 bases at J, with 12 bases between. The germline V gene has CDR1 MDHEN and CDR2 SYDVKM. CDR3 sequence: CASSLAWGTSTDTQYL. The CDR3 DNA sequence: TGTGCCAGCAGTTTAGCCTGGGGGACTAGCACAGATACGCAGTATTTG.

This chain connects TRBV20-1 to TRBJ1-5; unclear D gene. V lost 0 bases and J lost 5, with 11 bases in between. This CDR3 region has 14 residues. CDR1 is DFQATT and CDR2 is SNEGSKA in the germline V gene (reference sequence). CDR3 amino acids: CSARETQADQPQHF. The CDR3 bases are TGCAGTGCTAGAGAGACCCAGGCGGATCAGCCCCAGCATTTT.

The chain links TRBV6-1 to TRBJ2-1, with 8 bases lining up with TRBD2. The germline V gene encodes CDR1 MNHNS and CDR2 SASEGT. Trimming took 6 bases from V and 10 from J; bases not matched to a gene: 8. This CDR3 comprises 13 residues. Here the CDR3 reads CASSTRLATEQFF. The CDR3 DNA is TGTGCCAGCAGCACCCGACTAGCGACCGAGCAGTTCTTC.

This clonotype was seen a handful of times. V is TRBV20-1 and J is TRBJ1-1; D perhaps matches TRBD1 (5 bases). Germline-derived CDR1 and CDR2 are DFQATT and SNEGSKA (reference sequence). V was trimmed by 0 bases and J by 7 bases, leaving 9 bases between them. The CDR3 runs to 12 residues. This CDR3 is CSAREGTLEAFF. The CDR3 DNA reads TGCAGTGCTAGAGAAGGGACCCTTGAAGCTTTCTTT.

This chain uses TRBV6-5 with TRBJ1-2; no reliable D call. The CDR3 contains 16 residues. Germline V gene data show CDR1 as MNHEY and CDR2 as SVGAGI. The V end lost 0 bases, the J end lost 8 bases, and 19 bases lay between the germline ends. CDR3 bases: TGTGCCAGCAGTTACTCGATTAGGGCAGACTTCCCAGGCTACACCTTC. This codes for CASSYSIRADFPGYTF.

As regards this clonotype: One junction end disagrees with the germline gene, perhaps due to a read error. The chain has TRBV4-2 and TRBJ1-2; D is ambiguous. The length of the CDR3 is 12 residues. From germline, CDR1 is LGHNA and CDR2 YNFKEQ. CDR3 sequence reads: CASSGDISGHTF. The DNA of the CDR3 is TGTGCCAGCAGCGGTGACATAAGTGGCCACACCTTC.

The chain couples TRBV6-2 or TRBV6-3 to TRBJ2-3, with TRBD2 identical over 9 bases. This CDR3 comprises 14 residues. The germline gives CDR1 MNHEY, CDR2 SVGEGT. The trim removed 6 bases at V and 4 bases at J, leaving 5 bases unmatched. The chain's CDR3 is CASRAGLAADTQYF. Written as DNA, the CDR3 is TGTGCCAGCAGGGCGGGACTAGCTGCAGATACGCAGTATTTT.

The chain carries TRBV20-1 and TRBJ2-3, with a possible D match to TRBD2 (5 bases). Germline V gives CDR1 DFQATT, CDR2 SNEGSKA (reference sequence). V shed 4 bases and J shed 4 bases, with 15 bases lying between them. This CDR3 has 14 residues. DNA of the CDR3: TGCAGTGCTACCGATCTTCAGGAGGCAGATACGCAGTATTTT. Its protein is CSATDLQEADTQYF.

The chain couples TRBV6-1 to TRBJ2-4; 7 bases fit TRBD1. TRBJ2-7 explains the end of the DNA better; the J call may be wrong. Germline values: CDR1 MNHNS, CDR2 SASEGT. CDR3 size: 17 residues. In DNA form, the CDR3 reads TGTGCCAGCAGTGTAAGGAGCTCGGGACAGTACCCCTACGAGCAGTACTTC. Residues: CASSVRSSGQYPYEQYF.

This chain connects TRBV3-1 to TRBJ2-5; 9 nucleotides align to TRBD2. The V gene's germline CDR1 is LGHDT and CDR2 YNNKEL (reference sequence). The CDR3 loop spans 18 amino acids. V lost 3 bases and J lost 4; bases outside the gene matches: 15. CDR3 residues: CASSHPLALAGSVETQYF. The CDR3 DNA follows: TGTGCCAGCAGCCACCCCCTGGCCCTAGCGGGAAGCGTAGAGACCCAGTACTTC.

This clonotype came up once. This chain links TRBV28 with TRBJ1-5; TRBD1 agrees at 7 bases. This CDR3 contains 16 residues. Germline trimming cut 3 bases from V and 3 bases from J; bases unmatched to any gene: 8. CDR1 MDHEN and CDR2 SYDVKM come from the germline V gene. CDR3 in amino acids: CASSLLGRGNNQPQHF. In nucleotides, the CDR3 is TGTGCCAGCAGTTTGTTAGGCAGGGGGAACAATCAGCCCCAGCATTTT. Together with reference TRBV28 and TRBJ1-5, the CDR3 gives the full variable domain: DVKVTQSSRYLVKRTGEKVFLECVQDMDHENMFWYRQDPGLGLRLIYFSYDVKMKEKGDIPEGYSVSREKKERFSLILESASTNQTSMYLCASSLLGRGNNQPQHFGDGTRLSIL.

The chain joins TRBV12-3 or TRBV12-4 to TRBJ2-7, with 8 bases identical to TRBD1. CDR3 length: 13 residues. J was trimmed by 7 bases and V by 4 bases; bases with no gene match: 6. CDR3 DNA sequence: TGTGCCAGCAGTTCCCACGACAGGGGAGAGCAGTACTTC. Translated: CASSSHDRGEQYF.

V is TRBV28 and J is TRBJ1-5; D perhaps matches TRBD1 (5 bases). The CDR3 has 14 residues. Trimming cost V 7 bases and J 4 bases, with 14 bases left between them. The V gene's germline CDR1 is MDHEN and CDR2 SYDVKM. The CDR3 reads CASTAWGSNQPQHF. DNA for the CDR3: TGTGCCAGCACAGCTTGGGGGAGTAATCAGCCCCAGCATTTT.

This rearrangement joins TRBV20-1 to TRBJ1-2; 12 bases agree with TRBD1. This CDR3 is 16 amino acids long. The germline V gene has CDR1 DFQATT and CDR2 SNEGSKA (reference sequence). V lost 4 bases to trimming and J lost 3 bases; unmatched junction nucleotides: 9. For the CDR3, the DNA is TGCAGTGCTACCCCGGGACAGGGGGCGCCGCACTATGGCTACACCTTC. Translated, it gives CSATPGQGAPHYGYTF.

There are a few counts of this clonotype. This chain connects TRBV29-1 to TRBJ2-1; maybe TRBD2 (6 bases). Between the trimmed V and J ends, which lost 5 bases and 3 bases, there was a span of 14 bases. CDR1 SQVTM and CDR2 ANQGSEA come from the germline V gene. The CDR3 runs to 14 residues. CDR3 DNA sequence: TGCAGCGTTCATCGGGGAGGACTCTACAATGAGCAGTTCTTC. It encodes CSVHRGGLYNEQFF.

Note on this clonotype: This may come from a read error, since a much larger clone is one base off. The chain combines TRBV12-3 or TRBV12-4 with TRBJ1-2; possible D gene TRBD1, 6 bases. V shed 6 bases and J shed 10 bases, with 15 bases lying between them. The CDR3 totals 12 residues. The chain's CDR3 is CASRLQGGDYTF. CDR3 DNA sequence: TGTGCCAGCAGGCTACAGGGTGGCGACTACACCTTC.

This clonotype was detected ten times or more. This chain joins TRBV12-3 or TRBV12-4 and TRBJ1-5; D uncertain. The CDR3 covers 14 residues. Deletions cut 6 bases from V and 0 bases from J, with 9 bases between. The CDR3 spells CASSPRDSNQPQHF. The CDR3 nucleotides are TGTGCCAGCAGCCCAAGAGATAGCAATCAGCCCCAGCATTTT.

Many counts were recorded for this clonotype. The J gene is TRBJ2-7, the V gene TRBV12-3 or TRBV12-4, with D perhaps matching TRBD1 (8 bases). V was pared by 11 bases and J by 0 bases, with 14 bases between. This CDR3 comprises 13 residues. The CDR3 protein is CASQGGSSYEQYF. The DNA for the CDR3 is TGTGCCTCACAGGGGGGGAGCTCCTACGAGCAGTACTTC.